This passage covers 6 T cell receptor beta chains from one sample sequenced in a study of blood T cell repertoires in COVID-19. TCRdb keeps only in-frame clones here, not all; method: immunoSEQ multiplex PCR. Counted here are 150,000 to 200,000 clones, around 82% occurring once; the ten biggest clones make up around 5.5%. The sequenced sample consisted of PBMCs or T cells enriched from blood (not recorded which). Every receptor here comes from a woman between 55 and 75 years old with acute COVID-19.

The chain uses TRBV4-2 and TRBJ2-3; D possibly corresponds to TRBD2 (6 bases). The CDR3 runs to 16 residues. Germline assignment: CDR1 LGHNA and CDR2 YNFKEQ. Deletions cut 1 base from V and 0 bases from J, with 11 bases between. The CDR3 DNA sequence: TGTGCCAGCAGCCAAGTAGGAGGGAGAAGCACAGATACGCAGTATTTT. Its protein is CASSQVGGRSTDTQYF.

In this sample, this clone turned up a few times. The chain recombines TRBV28 with TRBJ1-6, with no clear D. The CDR3 is 15 residues long. CDR1 is MDHEN, CDR2 SYDVKM, per germline. Trimming removed 2 bases at V and 3 bases at J, with 8 bases between. The CDR3 region has the DNA TGTGCCAGCAGTTTACGGGAGGGCTATAATTCACCCCTCCACTTT. As protein: CASSLREGYNSPLHF.

The rearrangement joins TRBV7-2 to TRBJ2-7, with D possibly matching TRBD2 (7 bases). The germline V gene encodes CDR1 SGHTA and CDR2 FQGNSA. The CDR3 length is 15 residues. The V end was cut by 5 bases, the J end by 2 bases, with 16 bases between. The CDR3 nucleotides read TGTGCCAGCAGCCTCCAAGGGGGGGGAACCTACGAGCAGTACTTC. As protein: CASSLQGGGTYEQYF. The variable domain in full, with the rest retrieved from reference TRBV7-2 and TRBJ2-7, is GAGVSQSPSNKVTEKGKDVELRCDPISGHTALYWYRQSLGQGLEFLIYFQGNSAPDKSGLPSDRFSAERTGGSVSTLTIQRTQQEDSAVYLCASSLQGGGTYEQYFGPGTRLTVT.

The V and J genes are TRBV18 and TRBJ2-1; 13 bases agree with TRBD2. Looked up from germline, CDR1 is KGHSH and CDR2 is LQKENI. The CDR3 consists of 18 residues. V dropped 6 bases and J dropped 7; count of bases not matched to a gene: 15. This CDR3 reads CASSLELAGGGLGNEQFF. As DNA, the CDR3 is TGTGCCAGCTCCCTCGAACTAGCGGGAGGGGGTCTGGGGAATGAGCAGTTCTTC.

The chain employs TRBV2 and TRBJ2-3; 9 bases match TRBD1. The CDR3 contains 15 residues. Looked up from germline, CDR1 is SNHLY and CDR2 is FYNNEI. The ends lost 6 bases at V and 2 bases at J; junction bases unmatched: 6. CDR3 nucleotides: TGTGCCAGCAGGAAGGACAGGGGAGCCACAGATACGCAGTATTTT. Encoded protein: CASRKDRGATDTQYF.

The chain carries TRBV5-4 and TRBJ2-7, with D possibly matching TRBD2 (6 bases). From germline, CDR1 is SGHNT and CDR2 YYREEE (reference sequence). CDR3 size: 14 residues. V was shortened by 3 bases and J by 0 bases, with 10 bases between the two germline ends. This chain's CDR3 is CASSSVADSYEQYF. The CDR3 bases are TGTGCCAGCAGCTCCGTAGCGGACTCCTACGAGCAGTACTTC.